This T cell receptor (beta chain) derives from a study of T cell responses to AZD1222 COVID-19 vaccine. Study at large: It was second doses at about 4 or about 12 weeks that were pooled.

The study, taken as a whole, reports: The study found Spike-specific TCR breadth and depth rose after two AZD1222 doses. Reportedly, close to half of spike-specific TCRs are directed against unmutated variant regions. Vaccine-associated CD4 TCRs spanned spike, dominant at 160-218 and 743-854.

Assay used: immunoSEQ multiplex PCR; TCRdb lists only in-frame clones, some missing. Here the sample spans 100,000 to 150,000 clones, more than 70% being singletons. This CDR3 spans 12 amino acids. Trimming pared 4 bases from V and 4 bases from J, leaving 9 bases between. Germline CDR1 is SQVTM and CDR2 is ANQGSEA. This clone was detected once. Antigen unknown. The TCR originated in an adult in good health. The sample was peripheral blood, taken on day 0 of AZD1222 vaccination. The chain is built from TRBV29-1 and TRBJ2-3; no clear D gene. The CDR3 spells CSVVSSADTQYF. CDR3 nucleotides: TGCAGCGTTGTATCGTCCGCAGATACGCAGTATTTT.